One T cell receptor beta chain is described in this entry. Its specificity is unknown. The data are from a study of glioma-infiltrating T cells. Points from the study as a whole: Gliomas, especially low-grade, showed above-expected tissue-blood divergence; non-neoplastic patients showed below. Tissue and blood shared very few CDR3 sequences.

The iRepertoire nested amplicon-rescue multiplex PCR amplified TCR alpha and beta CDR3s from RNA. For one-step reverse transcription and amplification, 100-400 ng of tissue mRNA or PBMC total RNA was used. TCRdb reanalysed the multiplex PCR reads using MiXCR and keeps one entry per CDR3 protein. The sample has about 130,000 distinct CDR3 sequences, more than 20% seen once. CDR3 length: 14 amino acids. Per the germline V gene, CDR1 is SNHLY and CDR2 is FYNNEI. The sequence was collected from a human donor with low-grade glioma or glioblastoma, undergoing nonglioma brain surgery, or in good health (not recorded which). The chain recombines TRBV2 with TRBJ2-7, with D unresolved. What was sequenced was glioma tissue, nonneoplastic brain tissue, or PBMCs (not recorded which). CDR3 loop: CASSERVGHYERYV. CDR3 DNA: TGTGCCAGCAGTGAAAGGGTAGGCCACTACGAGCGGTACGTC.